The text below deals with one T cell receptor (beta chain). Its antigen has not been determined. The cohort consisted of some 730 healthy bone marrow donors. At the time of sampling, every cohort member was nominally healthy, though immune exposures that went unrecorded were likely present. The donor was CMV seronegative and belonged to the group of 352 seronegative cohort members. A peripheral blood sample was collected from each donor, and TCR beta sequencing was performed on peripheral blood mononuclear cells. The Qiagen DNeasy Blood Extraction Kit was used to extract genomic DNA from the blood cell samples. The record originates from a study of cytomegalovirus exposure and HLA in healthy donors (TCRdb year 2017). With respect to the entire study: In an earlier analysis of under 600 of the donors, about 260 Gb of sequence data and 90 million to 120 million unique TCR beta sequences from approximately 180 million T cells were reported. An early release covering around 630 HLA-typed donors comprised about 290 gigabases of sequencing data and tens of millions of unique TCR sequences. Among the roughly 430 genotyped donors, around 79% belonged to the genetic ancestry cluster associated with self-reported Caucasian donors. The aim of the study was to test whether cataloging public T cell receptors could identify signatures of past pathogen exposure. The T cell repertoires of under 700 subjects were profiled by immunosequencing and related to cytomegalovirus serostatus. In addition to the first cohort of 666 subjects, a separate validation cohort of under 150 different subjects was used. High-throughput TCR immunosequencing, statistical association of individual TCRs with disease status, and machine learning were combined to predict cytomegalovirus infection status. A later analysis re-examined previously published TCR beta repertoires from more than 550 donors and added high-resolution HLA genotyping to investigate patterns of TCR occurrence. In the later analysis, no new phenotypic data were used to find candidate immune exposures; instead, reliance was placed on TCR beta sequences and their occurrence across donors. An earlier analysis of several hundred of the donors used high-throughput TCR beta sequencing to judge whether each TCR beta V gene segment behaved as functional or pseudogenic. Donor age, sex, ethnicity and CMV serostatus were collected together with the repertoire data. In a later genetic analysis, genome-wide SNP genotypes for about three fifths of the 666 donors were used, and that subset was treated as a discovery cohort. All discovery cohort repertoires had been generated on a single sequencing platform. HLA typing included class I and class II loci at four-digit resolution. Typing coverage varied by locus: about 629-640 donors for A, B, C, DRB1 and DQB1; 522 for DQA1; around 570 for DPA1; roughly 470 for DPB1. Roughly five DR-DQ haplotypes were treated as single units for association and clustering because of strong linkage in the cohort. Among several hundred genotyped donors of the cohort, an average of approximately 240,000 unique TCR beta nucleotide sequences was sequenced per donor, of which 15% to 20% were non-productive.

The library was obtained by the immunoSEQ multiplex PCR assay. The multiplex PCR relied on a mix of 60 forward primers for TCR Vbeta segments and 13 reverse primers for TCR Jbeta segments. A multiplex PCR assay on genomic DNA amplified the CDR3 region of rearranged TCR beta genes. The Illumina HiSeq System was used to sequence the amplified TCR beta libraries as 87-base-pair reads. The original methods were these. A later analysis counted around 72 million unique TCR beta chains across the 550 to 800 repertoires, and around 12 million of these chains were shared by at least two donors. To remove PCR and sequencing errors, raw reads were error-corrected and collapsed into unique sequences using a nearest-neighbor algorithm that merged closely related sequences. Alignment of CDR3 sequences to IMGT reference sequences was used to assign V, D and J gene segments. For a sequence to be retained, a match of at least six nucleotides was required to both a V gene segment and a J gene segment. A rearrangement counted as productive if the CDR3 had no stop codons and remained in frame with V and J, and every other rearrangement counted as non-productive. CDR3 was defined according to IMGT convention as the region running from the second conserved V-encoded cysteine to the conserved J-encoded phenylalanine. In an earlier analysis of 500 to 650 of the donors, sequences lacking an unambiguous match to a single V gene segment were excluded. An earlier analysis of a few hundred of the donors called V segments functional above 56.7% productive rearrangements and segregating when the between-donor standard deviation exceeded 5%. A statistical classification framework was built for diagnosing cytomegalovirus status from the catalog of TCR beta chain sequences. In a later analysis, V and J genes were assigned by comparing TCR nucleotide sequences against IMGT/GENE-DB human TR gene sequences. In a later analysis, CDR3 sequences and most-parsimonious VDJ recombination scenarios were assigned using the TCRdist pipeline. A later analysis defined each TCR beta chain by its CDR3 amino acid sequence plus V-gene family, and excluded reads lacking a unique V-gene family. A later analysis removed 450 to 600 highly shared, low-generation-probability nucleotide sequences to deal with suspected cross-contamination and a sequencing artifact. In a later analysis, a clonal expansion index for each public chain was calculated from normalized within-repertoire ranks of inferred template counts. A later analysis computed generation probabilities with a VDJ recombination model fitted to out-of-frame rearrangements, and checked the results against IGoR. A later analysis scored TCR-TCR, TCR-HLA and TCR-CMV co-occurrence with hypergeometric tests, applying a repertoire-size bias correction to TCR pairs. A later analysis estimated false discovery rates by permuting HLA or CMV assignments 20 times. In a later analysis, co-occurring TCRs were grouped using DBSCAN, with TCRdist sequence similarity added in when clustering inside HLA-allele-positive subsets. Co-occurrence clustering excluded repertoires with fewer than 30,000 or more than 120,000 public chains, plus five with anomalous nucleotide sharing. The immuneACCESS repertoire file appears here via TCRdb, limited to in-frame rearrangements. These files lack a portion of the clones; in checked studies, under half of the deficit traces to unresolved V genes, and the cause of the others is not known. V and J calls and clone size are as listed in that table; D and trimming were resolved from the DNA. This sample's table carries fewer than 100,000 clones. Of the sample, 1.5% is held by the ten largest clones.

CDR1 is given as MNHEY and CDR2 as SVGAGI, both from the germline V gene. V ends up 6 bases short and J 7 bases short, with an unmatched junction base count of 3. The CDR3 spans 12 residues, from the cysteine through the phenylalanine. The DNA shown is the 36-base CDR3, in frame from base 1. Overall study results and their limits: A few of the identified cytomegalovirus-associated TCR beta chains were confirmed in vitro to be specific for cytomegalovirus antigens. Most TCR sequences were seen in very few donors, while some public TCRs were found in many individuals. Because the 87-base-pair reads could not distinguish some IMGT-functional V segments, including TRBV6-2 and TRBV6-3, those segments were excluded. The study listed approximately 150 TCR beta chains as associated with cytomegalovirus. In an earlier analysis of some 640 of the donors, most TCR beta V segments were observed in productive rearrangements about 87% or about 30% of the time, broadly matching IMGT annotations. Because HLA typing was missing for some donors at each locus, association tests included only the typed subset. According to a later analysis, most CMV-associated TCR beta chains appeared to be HLA-restricted, and the HLA associations seemed to be driven largely by CMV exposure. A group of highly shared sequence variants was considered likely to be a technical artifact of the sequencing pipeline. In a later analysis, HLA-associated TCR beta chains were found to be more clonally expanded and to have lower generation probabilities than equally common non-associated chains. The authors suggested that the approach could potentially be extended to other disease states and immunological phenotypes. Sequencing depth was assumed to be roughly uniform across donors in the presence/absence analyses, though that assumption may not hold. In this cohort, only TCR beta chains were sequenced, and detectable features were limited by the absence of alpha or paired-chain data. Because counts were too low, 15 or so rarely observed V segments, including chromosome 9 orphons, were excluded from the earlier analysis of around 640 of the donors. Cytomegalovirus status was reported to be diagnosed by the classifier with high specificity and sensitivity in both the original and validation cohorts. In a later analysis, TCR association rates were found to vary across HLA loci, with the most associated TCRs seen for DRB1 alleles and the fewest for HLA-C alleles. A further reported finding was that TCR beta sequences accurately predicted the HLA-A and HLA-B alleles for most subjects in the first cohort. Several of the top co-occurrence clusters appeared to be linked to parvovirus B19, influenza, CMV and Epstein-Barr virus, according to a later analysis. At a false discovery rate of 0.05, a later analysis linked under 20,000 TCR beta sequences to specific HLA alleles. A later genetic analysis reported fewer N-insertions in productive TCRs among donors in an Asian-associated ancestry cluster than the roughly 620-donor mean. Correlated functional status among segregating V segments might be attributable to linkage disequilibrium, but an unknown experimental factor could not be ruled out. When HLA alleles, especially DR and DQ, strongly co-occurred, TCR associations were difficult to assign to individual alleles. Immune exposure information for the cohort was limited to CMV serostatus. An association between a missense DCLRE1C variant and V-gene and J-gene trimming of TCR beta chains was found in a later genetic analysis and replicated in an independent cohort.

The chain was built from TRBV6-5 and TRBJ1-5; 7 bases in the junction line up with TRBD1. The specimen was PBMCs. The receptor was derived from a woman in her sixties or seventies in good health and CMV-seronegative. The CDR3 sequence is CASSQGEQPQHF. The base sequence is TGTGCCAGCAGCCAGGGGGAACAGCCCCAGCATTTT.